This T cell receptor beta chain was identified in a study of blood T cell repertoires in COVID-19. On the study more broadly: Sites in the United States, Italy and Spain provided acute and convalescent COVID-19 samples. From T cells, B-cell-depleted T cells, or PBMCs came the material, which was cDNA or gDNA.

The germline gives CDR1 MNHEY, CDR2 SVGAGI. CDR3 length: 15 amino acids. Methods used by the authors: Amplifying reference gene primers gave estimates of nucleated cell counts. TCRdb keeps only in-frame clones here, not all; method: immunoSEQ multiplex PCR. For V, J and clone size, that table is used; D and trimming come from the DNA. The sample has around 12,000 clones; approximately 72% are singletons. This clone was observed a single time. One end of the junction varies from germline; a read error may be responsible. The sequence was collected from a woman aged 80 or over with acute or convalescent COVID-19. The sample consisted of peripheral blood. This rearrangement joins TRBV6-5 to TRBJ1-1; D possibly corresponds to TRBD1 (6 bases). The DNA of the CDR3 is TGTGCCCGCAGCTATGGGGGGGCCGGGGGGATTGAAGCTTTCTTT. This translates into CARSYGGAGGIEAFF.